The 17 T cell receptor beta chains below all came from one sample that was sequenced in a study of T cell responses to AZD1222 COVID-19 vaccine. The assay was immunoSEQ multiplex PCR, and TCRdb's table has in-frame clones only and misses some. The sample lists tens of thousands of clones, about 88% occurring once. Sequencing used peripheral blood, obtained 28 days after the second AZD1222 dose. The receptors originated from an adult who received the AZD1222 COVID-19 vaccine.

The table lists this clone with a few counts. The chain uses TRBV9 and TRBJ1-2, with 9 nucleotides matching TRBD1. J gave up 8 bases and V 7 bases, and 12 bases lay outside the gene matches. Germline CDR1 reads SGDLS; CDR2 reads YYNGEE. The CDR3 sequence is 14 residues long. In nucleotides, the CDR3 is TGTGCCAGCGGGGCAACGGGACAGGGAGACGGCTACACCTTC. It encodes CASGATGQGDGYTF.

The rearrangement joins TRBV11-2 to TRBJ1-1, with unresolved D. The germline CDR1 and CDR2 sequences are SGHAT and FQNNGV. The CDR3 totals 14 residues. Between the trimmed V and J ends, which lost 3 bases and 1 base, there was a span of 9 bases. CDR3 residues: CASSLEYRNTEAFF. The DNA of the CDR3 is TGTGCCAGCAGCTTGGAGTACAGGAACACTGAAGCTTTCTTT.

The chain is built from TRBV3-1 (or the pseudogene TRBV3-2) and TRBJ2-1; 7 nucleotides align to TRBD1. This CDR3 spans 15 amino acids. The junction had 8 bases not matched to a gene; V was cut back by 1 base and J by 8 bases. The germline CDR1 and CDR2 sequences are LGHDT and YNNKEL (reference sequence). The chain's CDR3 is CASSQGTGLGDEQFF. CDR3 nucleotide sequence: TGTGCCAGCAGCCAAGGGACAGGCCTCGGGGATGAGCAGTTCTTC.

V and J are TRBV14 and TRBJ1-6, with D unclear. In germline, CDR1 is SGHDN, CDR2 FVKESK. Trimming took off 6 bases at V and 7 bases at J, with 13 bases between the two ends. The CDR3 covers 14 residues. DNA of the CDR3: TGTGCCAGCAGTACGGGCACCCGAAATTCACCCCTCCACTTT. This gives the protein CASSTGTRNSPLHF. Full variable domain (missing parts from reference TRBV14 and TRBJ1-6): EAGVTQFPSHSVIEKGQTVTLRCDPISGHDNLYWYRRVMGKEIKFLLHFVKESKQDESGMPNNRFLAERTGGTYSTLKVQPAELEDSGVYFCASSTGTRNSPLHFGNGTRLTVT.

V gene TRBV19 combines with J gene TRBJ1-1; D is unclear. The CDR3 spans 13 residues. V was clipped by 8 bases and J by 4 bases, with 14 bases between them. From germline, CDR1 is LNHDA and CDR2 SQIVND (reference sequence). CDR3 sequence: CASGWRVGTEAFF. Here the CDR3 DNA reads TGTGCCAGTGGGTGGAGGGTGGGCACTGAAGCTTTCTTT.

The chain links TRBV29-1 to TRBJ1-5; no clear D. There are 24 residues in the CDR3. Trimming took 7 bases from V and 1 from J, leaving 44 bases between them. The germline V gene has CDR1 SQVTM and CDR2 ANQGSEA. This chain's CDR3 is CSAPTETPTSKGPPTRGSNQPQHF. CDR3 nucleotide sequence: TGCAGCGCTCCAACAGAGACTCCCACGAGCAAAGGGCCCCCCACCAGAGGAAGCAATCAGCCCCAGCATTTT.

The rearrangement links TRBV11-3 to TRBJ1-1; weak D call: TRBD1 (6 bases). The CDR3 contains 13 residues. V was pared by 0 bases and J by 11 bases, with 13 bases between. Germline loops: CDR1 SGHNT, CDR2 YENEEA. The DNA for the CDR3 is TGTGCCAGCAGCTTAGATTCGTCGGGGGCGGCTTTCTTT. Translating gives CASSLDSSGAAFF.

The chain links TRBV3-1 (or the pseudogene TRBV3-2) to TRBJ2-1; D gene ambiguous. Germline CDR1 and CDR2: LGHDT and YNNKEL (reference sequence). V lost 1 base to trimming and J lost 7 bases, with 8 bases between them. CDR3 size: 13 residues. CDR3 residues: CASSQVPENEQFF. The CDR3 nucleotides read TGTGCCAGCAGCCAAGTTCCCGAGAATGAGCAGTTCTTC.

The J gene is TRBJ2-1, the V gene TRBV7-7, with D hard to call. The V and J ends lost 0 bases and 8 bases respectively, with 14 bases between them. The length of the CDR3 is 15 residues. The germline V gene has CDR1 SSHAT and CDR2 FNYEAQ (reference sequence). CDR3 nucleotides: TGTGCCAGCAGCTTAGCTAGTTTCGGACGGTATGAGCAGTTCTTC. Protein product: CASSLASFGRYEQFF.

This clone was seen a few times. The chain links TRBV7-9 to TRBJ2-7; 15 bases are shared with TRBD2. The germline V gene has CDR1 SEHNR and CDR2 FQNEAQ (reference sequence). CDR3 length: 19 amino acids. Trimming removed 5 bases from V and 2 bases from J; junction bases left unmatched: 13. CDR3 DNA sequence: TGTGCCAGCAGCCCGGTTCTCGGGACTAGCGGGGGGACGACCTACGAGCAGTACTTC. Its translation is CASSPVLGTSGGTTYEQYF.

The rearrangement joins TRBV2 to TRBJ2-2; 7 bases fit TRBD2. Per the germline V gene, CDR1 is SNHLY and CDR2 is FYNNEI. The J segment lost 6 bases and the V segment lost 6 bases, leaving 10 bases of the junction unmatched. There are 15 residues in the CDR3. The chain's CDR3 is CASRGTTLTAGELFF. As DNA, the CDR3 is TGTGCCAGCAGGGGGACTACTTTAACCGCCGGGGAGCTGTTTTTT.

V is TRBV7-2 and J is TRBJ2-2; the match to TRBD2 covers 10 bases. This CDR3 spans 16 amino acids. Germline V CDR1 and CDR2: SGHTA, FQGNSA. V lost 5 bases, J lost 6 bases, and 9 bases stayed unmatched. CDR3: CASSQGLAGVSGELFF. The CDR3 nucleotides read TGTGCCAGCAGCCAGGGGCTAGCGGGAGTGTCCGGGGAGCTGTTTTTT.

The DNA of the CDR3 is TGTGCCAGCAAAGGGACTAGCCCAAACACCGGGGAGCTGTTTTTT. Translating gives CASKGTSPNTGELFF. The V and J genes are TRBV5-5 and TRBJ2-2; 9 bases line up with TRBD2. Trimming cost V 6 bases and J 2 bases; bases outside gene matches: 5. The CDR3 extends over 15 amino acids. CDR1 is SGHKS, CDR2 YYEKEE, per germline (reference sequence).

This clone was observed a few times. The V and J genes are TRBV19 and TRBJ1-5; perhaps TRBD1 as D (5 bases). The V end lost 7 bases, the J end lost 2 bases, and 15 bases lay between the germline ends. Germline V gives CDR1 LNHDA, CDR2 SQIVND (reference sequence). This CDR3 spans 15 amino acids. The DNA of the CDR3 is TGTGCCAGTACTAGTGGGCTGGGGGGCAATCAGCCCCAGCATTTT. Protein product: CASTSGLGGNQPQHF.

This chain connects TRBV10-2 to TRBJ2-7, with 10 bases that match TRBD1. CDR1 and CDR2 from the germline V gene are WSHSY and SAAADI. Trimming at V came to 6 bases and at J to 4 bases, leaving 6 bases not matched to a gene. CDR3 length: 14 residues. Written as DNA, the CDR3 is TGCGCCAGCAGGTTGACAGGGGGCGCTTACGAGCAGTACTTC. The encoded protein is CASRLTGGAYEQYF.

This clone is a singleton in its sample. This chain links TRBV7-2 with TRBJ2-7; D is uncertain. This CDR3 region has 13 residues. The V end lost 3 bases, the J end lost 6 bases, and 12 bases lay between the germline ends. From germline, CDR1 is SGHTA and CDR2 FQGNSA. The CDR3: CASSFSGSTEQYF. In DNA form, the CDR3 reads TGTGCCAGCAGCTTTAGTGGGTCTACCGAGCAGTACTTC.

J is TRBJ2-7 and V is TRBV21-1; the listed D gene, TRBD1, was not tested against the DNA. TRBV21-1 counts as a pseudogene. The CDR3 is made up of 14 amino acids. The CDR3 sequence is CASSTGTASYEQYF. CDR3 nucleotide sequence: TGTGCCAGCAGCACCGGGACAGCCTCCTACGAGCAGTACTTC.